One sample yielded the 18 T cell receptor beta chains listed below, sequenced in a study of Tregs in tolerant kidney transplant recipients. Sequenced by immunoSEQ multiplex PCR; TCRdb stores in-frame clones only, minus some. This repertoire includes about 48,000 clones. The sequenced sample was CD4+ T cells from blood, obtained before the transplant. Every receptor here comes from a human donor who received a combined kidney and bone marrow transplant.

On this clone itself: The CDR3 end is not reached by the read, which stops 3 residues before it; the germline J gene fills it in. This chain joins TRBV5-1 and TRBJ1-1, with TRBD1 matching over 9 bases. The germline V gene encodes CDR1 SGHRS and CDR2 YFSETQ. V dropped 4 bases and J dropped 5; count of bases not matched to a gene: 9. CDR3 size: 15 residues. The part of the CDR3 DNA that was read is TGCGCCAGCAGCCTGACAGGGGGAGAAGATACTGAA. It specifies CASSLTGGEDTE. The CDR3 reads in full as CASSLTGGEDTEAFF.

Comment on this clone: The read ends 3 residues before the CDR3 terminus; that terminus is restored from the germline J gene. The chain joins TRBV2 to TRBJ1-4, with D perhaps matching TRBD1 (6 bases). V lost 3 bases and J lost 5, with 13 bases in between. Germline CDR1 SNHLY, CDR2 FYNNEI. CDR3 length equals 15 residues. CDR3 region: CASSEATGQNEKLFF. The covered CDR3 bases are TGTGCCAGCAGTGAGGCGACAGGACAAAATGAAAAA.

Comments on this clone: The read finishes 3 residues shy of the CDR3 end, and the germline J gene is used to complete it. The V call is TRBV7-9, the J call TRBJ2-3, with D possibly matching TRBD2 (5 bases). Trimming stripped 6 bases from V and 0 bases from J, with 13 bases between. The CDR3 loop spans 15 amino acids. Germline V CDR1 and CDR2: SEHNR, FQNEAQ (reference sequence). The CDR3 protein is CASSPTWTSTDTQYF. The covered CDR3 bases are TGTGCCAGCAGTCCCACGTGGACTAGCACAGATACG.

On this clone itself: The CDR3 end falls 3 residues outside the read, so it is completed with the germline J gene. The J gene is TRBJ2-7, the V gene TRBV30; TRBD2 matches 7 bases. V lost 0 bases to trimming and J lost 3 bases; unmatched junction nucleotides: 5. This CDR3 region has 14 residues. CDR1 is GTSNPN, CDR2 SVGIG, per germline (reference sequence). CDR3 bases read: TGTGCCTGGAGTGTGGGGGGGACGTACTACGAG. Amino acids: CAWSVGGTYYE. The whole CDR3 sequence reads CAWSVGGTYYEQYF.

Concerning this clone: The read terminates 3 residues before the CDR3 end, so the remaining end is supplied by the germline J gene. The chain carries TRBV30 and TRBJ2-3; 9 bases align to TRBD1. The V gene's germline CDR1 is GTSNPN and CDR2 SVGIG (reference sequence). V shed 5 bases and J 1 base; nucleotides not matched to a gene: 4. The CDR3 is 14 amino acids. The CDR3 spells CAWGTGLGTDTQYF. CDR3 DNA (partial): TGTGCCTGGGGGACAGGGCTAGGCACAGATACG.

In regard to this clone: The read terminates 3 residues before the CDR3 end, so the remaining end is supplied by the germline J gene. The genes are TRBV7-8 and TRBJ2-4; TRBD2 is a possible D gene (6 bases). The CDR3 covers 16 residues. V was cut by 5 bases and J by 0 bases, with 14 bases left in between. CDR1 and CDR2 (germline): SGHVS, FQNEAQ. This CDR3 is CASSPTGLLAKNIQYF. CDR3 DNA, as far as it was read: TGTGCCAGCAGCCCAACGGGACTCCTAGCCAAAAACATT.

A remark on this clone: The read halts 3 residues ahead of the CDR3 end, with the missing end drawn from the germline J gene. The chain has TRBV6-2 or TRBV6-3 and TRBJ2-3; a weak D match, TRBD1 (6 bases). This CDR3 region has 14 residues. From germline, CDR1 is MNHEY and CDR2 SVGEGT. V lost 6 bases to trimming and J lost 2 bases, with 12 bases between them. The CDR3 DNA, read in part, is TGTGCCAGCAGCAACCGACAGGACACAGATACG. As protein: CASSNRQDTDT. The entire CDR3 reads CASSNRQDTDTQYF.

Worth noting for this clone: The read ends 3 residues early relative to the CDR3; the germline J gene fills the gap. This chain uses TRBV18 with TRBJ2-2, with a possible D match to TRBD2 (5 bases). The CDR3 runs to 15 residues. Trimming removed 1 base from V and 8 bases from J, with 14 bases in between. Germline-derived CDR1 and CDR2 are KGHSH and LQKENI. The covered CDR3 bases are TGTGCCAGCTCACCACTTTCGAGGGCCGGAGGGGAG. Translated: CASSPLSRAGGE. The entire CDR3 is CASSPLSRAGGELFF. The whole variable domain, remainder taken from reference TRBV18 and TRBJ2-2, is NAGVMQNPRHLVRRRGQEARLRCSPMKGHSHVYWYRQLPEEGLKFMVYLQKENIIDESGMPKERFSAEFPKEGPSILRIQQVVRGDSAAYFCASSPLSRAGGELFFGEGSRLTVL.

The covered CDR3 bases are TGTGCCAGCAGTGAATTGGGACTAGCGGGAGGAAGCACAGATACG. This sequence encodes CASSELGLAGGSTDT. The whole CDR3 is CASSELGLAGGSTDTQYF. The chain carries TRBV2 and TRBJ2-3; 15 bases fit TRBD2. Read coverage stops 3 residues before the CDR3 terminus; the germline J gene supplies the remainder. V gave up 2 bases and J gave up 0 bases; unmatched junction bases: 3. This CDR3 contains 18 residues. Germline lookup yields CDR1 SNHLY and CDR2 FYNNEI.

This CDR3 is CASSLAIAGRTLNEQFF. The DNA read from the CDR3 is TGCGCCAGCAGCTTGGCGATAGCGGGGAGAACCCTAAATGAG. The rearrangement uses TRBV5-1 and TRBJ2-1; 8 positions agree with TRBD2. Coverage ceases 3 residues before the CDR3 finishes, and the germline J gene fills in the end. The CDR3 runs 17 residues. V shed 0 bases and J 7 bases; nucleotides not matched to a gene: 12. CDR1 is SGHRS, CDR2 YFSETQ, per germline.

In regard to this clone: Read coverage stops 3 residues before the CDR3 terminus; the germline J gene supplies the remainder. V and J are TRBV18 and TRBJ1-3, with TRBD1 identical over 8 bases. With 2 bases clipped from V and 0 bases from J, the junction kept 0 bases outside the gene matches. Germline V gives CDR1 KGHSH, CDR2 LQKENI. CDR3 size: 15 residues. The part of the CDR3 DNA that was read is TGTGCCAGCTCACCAGGGACAGGCTCTGGAAACACC. Its translation is CASSPGTGSGNT. The whole CDR3 sequence is CASSPGTGSGNTIYF.

About this clone itself: The read is 3 residues too short to cover the CDR3 end, so that end is filled in from the germline J gene. The rearrangement joins TRBV19 to TRBJ1-5, with no clear D. The V gene lost 2 bases and the J gene lost 1 base, with 15 bases spanning the gap. Germline values: CDR1 LNHDA, CDR2 SQIVND (reference sequence). This CDR3 region has 17 residues. CDR3 region: CASSISPQAGSNQPQHF. Partial CDR3 DNA: TGTGCCAGTAGTATATCCCCCCAGGCGGGAAGCAATCAGCCC.

In regard to this clone: With the read ending 3 residues before the CDR3 end, the germline J gene is used to fill in that end. The chain recombines TRBV14 with TRBJ1-5, with TRBD1 matching 7 bases. CDR3 size: 17 residues. The trim removed 1 base at V and 5 bases at J, leaving 11 bases unmatched. Germline values: CDR1 SGHDN, CDR2 FVKESK. The CDR3 sequence is CASSQGFRGQIDQPQHF. CDR3 bases read: TGTGCCAGCAGCCAAGGTTTTAGGGGACAGATCGATCAGCCC. The full variable domain, completed using reference TRBV14 and TRBJ1-5, is EAGVTQFPSHSVIEKGQTVTLRCDPISGHDNLYWYRRVMGKEIKFLLHFVKESKQDESGMPNNRFLAERTGGTYSTLKVQPAELEDSGVYFCASSQGFRGQIDQPQHFGDGTRLSIL.

For this clone: The observed sequence ends 3 residues before the CDR3 terminus, with the missing tail filled in from the germline J gene. This sequence joins TRBV7-2 and TRBJ2-2; TRBD1 might be the D (5 bases). CDR3 length: 14 amino acids. Trimming removed 1 base from V and 8 bases from J, with 11 bases in between. CDR1 and CDR2 from the germline V gene are SGHTA and FQGNSA. The DNA read from the CDR3 is TGTGCCAGCAGCTTAGATGCAGGGTTGGGGGAG. Translated, it gives CASSLDAGLGE. The entire CDR3 sequence reads CASSLDAGLGELFF.

With respect to this clone: The missing CDR3 end, 3 residues past where the read stops, is filled in from the germline J gene. The chain links TRBV2 to TRBJ1-5; D not resolved. V lost 6 bases to trimming and J lost 0 bases, with 9 bases between them. Germline CDR1 SNHLY, CDR2 FYNNEI. CDR3 length: 14 residues. CDR3 sequence reads: CASRPSHSNQPQHF. The CDR3 DNA, read in part, is TGTGCCAGCAGACCAAGCCATAGCAATCAGCCC.

For this clone: The read comes to an end 3 residues before the CDR3 does, leaving the germline J gene to fill in the end. The rearrangement joins TRBV10-3 to TRBJ2-5; a weak D match, TRBD1 (5 bases). The length of the CDR3 is 15 residues. In germline, CDR1 is ENHRY, CDR2 SYGVKD. V gave up 5 bases and J gave up 0 bases, with 13 bases separating them. Partial CDR3 DNA: TGTGCCATCAGTCGACCCGACAGAAACCAAGAGACC. Protein product: CAISRPDRNQET. The complete CDR3 protein is CAISRPDRNQETQYF.

A remark on this clone: Coverage ceases 3 residues before the CDR3 finishes, and the germline J gene fills in the end. The chain uses TRBV7-7 and TRBJ2-1, with D possibly TRBD1 on 6 matching bases. CDR1 SSHAT and CDR2 FNYEAQ come from the germline V gene (reference sequence). CDR3 length equals 13 residues. The CDR3: CATSLGAGNEQFF. CDR3 DNA, as far as it was read: TGTGCTACCTCGCTGGGGGCTGGCAATGAG.

With respect to this clone: The read halts 3 residues ahead of the CDR3 end, with the missing end drawn from the germline J gene. The V and J genes are TRBV4-1 and TRBJ2-5; TRBD2 agrees at 16 bases. Unmatched junction bases numbered 4, after V lost 4 bases and J lost 5 bases. The CDR3 has 16 amino acids. The germline V gene has CDR1 MGHRA and CDR2 YSYEKL. This CDR3 is CASSLGLAGGLETQYF. Incomplete CDR3 DNA: TGCGCCAGCAGCCTGGGACTAGCGGGAGGGTTGGAGACC.